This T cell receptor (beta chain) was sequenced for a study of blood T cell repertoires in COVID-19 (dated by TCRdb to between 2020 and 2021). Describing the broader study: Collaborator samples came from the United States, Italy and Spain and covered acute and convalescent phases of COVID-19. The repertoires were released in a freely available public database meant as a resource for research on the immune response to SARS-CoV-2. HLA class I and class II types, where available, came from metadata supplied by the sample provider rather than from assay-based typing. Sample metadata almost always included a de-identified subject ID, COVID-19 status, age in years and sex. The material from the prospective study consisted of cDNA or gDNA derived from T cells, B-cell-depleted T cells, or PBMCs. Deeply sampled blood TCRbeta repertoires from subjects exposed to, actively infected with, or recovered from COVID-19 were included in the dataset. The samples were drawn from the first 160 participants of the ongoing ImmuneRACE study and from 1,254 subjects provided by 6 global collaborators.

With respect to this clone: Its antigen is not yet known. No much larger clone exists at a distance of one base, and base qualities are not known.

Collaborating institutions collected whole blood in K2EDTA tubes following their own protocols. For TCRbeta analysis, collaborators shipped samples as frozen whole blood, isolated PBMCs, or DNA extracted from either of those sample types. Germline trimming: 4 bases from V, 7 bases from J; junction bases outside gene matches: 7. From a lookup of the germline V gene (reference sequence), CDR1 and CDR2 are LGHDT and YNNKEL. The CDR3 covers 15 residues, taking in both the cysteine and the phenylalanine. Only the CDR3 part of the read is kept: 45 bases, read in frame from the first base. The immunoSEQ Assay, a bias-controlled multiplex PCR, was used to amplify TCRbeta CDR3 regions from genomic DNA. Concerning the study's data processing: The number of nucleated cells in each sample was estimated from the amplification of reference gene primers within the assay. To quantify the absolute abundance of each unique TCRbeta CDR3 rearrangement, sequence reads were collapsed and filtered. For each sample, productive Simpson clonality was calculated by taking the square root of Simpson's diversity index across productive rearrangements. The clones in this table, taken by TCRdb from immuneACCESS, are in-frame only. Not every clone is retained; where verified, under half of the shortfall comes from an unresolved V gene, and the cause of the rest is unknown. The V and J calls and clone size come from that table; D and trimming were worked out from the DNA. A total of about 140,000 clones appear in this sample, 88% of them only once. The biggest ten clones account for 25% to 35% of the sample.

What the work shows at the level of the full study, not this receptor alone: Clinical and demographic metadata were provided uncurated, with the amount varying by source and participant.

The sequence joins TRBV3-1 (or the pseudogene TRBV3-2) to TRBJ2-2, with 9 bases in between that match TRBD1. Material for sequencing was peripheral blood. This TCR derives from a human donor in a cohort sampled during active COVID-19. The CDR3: CASSRRTGAGGELFF. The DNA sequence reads TGTGCCAGCAGCCGCCGGACAGGGGCAGGCGGGGAGCTGTTTTTT.